These T cell receptor beta chains were read from a single sample in a study of blood T cell repertoires in COVID-19. Sequencing used immunoSEQ multiplex PCR; TCRdb keeps in-frame clones, though not all of them. The data contain over 50,000 clones, more than 85% of them singletons. Sequencing used peripheral blood. These receptors were obtained from a man aged 50-60 years with active COVID-19. The CDR3 runs from the conserved cysteine through the conserved F or W. A D gene is named only where the DNA matches it firmly. Some rows mark clone size as missing; the rest say once, few, many or name a class of expanded clone.

CDR3 DNA: TGTGCCAGCAGCCGGACAGGAGCAACTAGGGCTGGTCCAGATACGCAGTATTTT
CDR3 protein: CASSRTGATRAGPDTQYF
D gene: TRBD1
clone size: -
V gene: TRBV4-2
J gene: TRBJ2-3

CDR3 DNA: TGTGCCAGCAGCCCGGCTAGCGGGAGTCGAGAGACCCAGTACTTC
CDR3 protein: CASSPASGSRETQYF
D gene: TRBD2
clone size: -
V gene: TRBV3-1/TRBV3-2
J gene: TRBJ2-5

CDR3 DNA: TGTGCCAGCGTCAGGTCAGACATTCAGTACTTC
CDR3 protein: CASVRSDIQYF
D gene: -
clone size: -
V gene: TRBV2
J gene: TRBJ2-4

CDR3 DNA: TGTGCCAGCAGTTTGACAGGGGGCAAAGAGACCCAGTACTTC
CDR3 protein: CASSLTGGKETQYF
D gene: TRBD1
clone size: once
V gene: TRBV7-7
J gene: TRBJ2-5

CDR3 DNA: TGTGCCAGCAGTTTTACGCGTAGCTCACCCCTCCACTTT
CDR3 protein: CASSFTRSSPLHF
D gene: -
clone size: -
V gene: TRBV28
J gene: TRBJ1-6

CDR3 DNA: TGTGCCAGCAGCAGAAAACAGGGAGCAGATACGCAGTATTTT
CDR3 protein: CASSRKQGADTQYF
D gene: -
clone size: -
V gene: TRBV9
J gene: TRBJ2-3

CDR3 DNA: TGTGCCAGCTCACCCCGAGGGGGACAGGGGGCCGCCAACTATGGCTACACCTTC
CDR3 protein: CASSPRGGQGAANYGYTF
D gene: TRBD1
clone size: once
V gene: TRBV18
J gene: TRBJ1-2

CDR3 DNA: TGTGCCAGCAGCCCCCAGGGCAGGGGGCCCACTGAAGCTTTCTTT
CDR3 protein: CASSPQGRGPTEAFF
D gene: TRBD1
clone size: -
V gene: TRBV9
J gene: TRBJ1-1

CDR3 DNA: TGTGCCAGCAGTCCGGCGGACGGGAACGGGGAGCTGTTTTTT
CDR3 protein: CASSPADGNGELFF
D gene: -
clone size: -
V gene: TRBV27
J gene: TRBJ2-2

CDR3 DNA: TGTGCCAGCAGCTATCTAGCGGGACCCACCGGGGAGCTGTTTTTT
CDR3 protein: CASSYLAGPTGELFF
D gene: TRBD2
clone size: -
V gene: TRBV7-2
J gene: TRBJ2-2

CDR3 DNA: TGTGCCAGCAGCCGGAGGACTAGCGGCAATGAGCAGTTCTTC
CDR3 protein: CASSRRTSGNEQFF
D gene: TRBD2
clone size: -
V gene: TRBV3-1/TRBV3-2
J gene: TRBJ2-1

CDR3 DNA: TGTGCCAGCAGCGCAGGACTAGCAACAGATACGCAGTATTTT
CDR3 protein: CASSAGLATDTQYF
D gene: TRBD2
clone size: -
V gene: TRBV5-4
J gene: TRBJ2-3

CDR3 DNA: TGTGCCAGCAGTGCCCCGGGACAGGGGGTCTATGGCTACACCTTC
CDR3 protein: CASSAPGQGVYGYTF
D gene: TRBD1
clone size: -
V gene: TRBV6-2/TRBV6-3
J gene: TRBJ1-2

CDR3 DNA: TGCAGCGTCCTCAGCTCTGGAAACACCATATATTTT
CDR3 protein: CSVLSSGNTIYF
D gene: -
clone size: -
V gene: TRBV29-1
J gene: TRBJ1-3

CDR3 DNA: TGTGCCAGCAGTTCGACAGGAAATTCACCCCTCCACTTT
CDR3 protein: CASSSTGNSPLHF
D gene: -
clone size: -
V gene: TRBV27
J gene: TRBJ1-6

CDR3 DNA: TGTGCCAGCAGTCGCGACAGGCTCTCTGGAAACACCATATATTTT
CDR3 protein: CASSRDRLSGNTIYF
D gene: -
clone size: -
V gene: TRBV2
J gene: TRBJ1-3

CDR3 DNA: TGTGCCAGCAGCAGGACAGGGGGCCAGCCCCAGCATTTT
CDR3 protein: CASSRTGGQPQHF
D gene: TRBD1
clone size: once
V gene: TRBV7-2
J gene: TRBJ1-5

CDR3 DNA: TGTGCCAGCAGTGAGGGACTAGCGGGAGTAGATACGCAGTATTTT
CDR3 protein: CASSEGLAGVDTQYF
D gene: TRBD2
clone size: -
V gene: TRBV6-4
J gene: TRBJ2-3